The 25 T cell receptor beta chains listed next were all sequenced from one sample in a study of OX40 agonist ivuxolimab in advanced cancers. Sequencing was performed with immunoSEQ multiplex PCR; in TCRdb, only in-frame clones are kept and a portion is missing. This sample has about 76,000 clones, with about 87% found just once. The sequenced sample was CD4+ or CD8+ T cells sorted from blood, obtained in a trial of the OX40 agonist ivuxolimab. The receptors were gathered from an adult with an advanced solid tumor such as melanoma, head and neck, liver or kidney cancer.

This clone was counted a few times. The chain has TRBV14 and TRBJ2-5; TRBD1 matches 9 bases. From germline, CDR1 is SGHDN and CDR2 FVKESK. The CDR3 is made up of 15 amino acids. The V segment lost 4 bases and the J segment 7 bases; nucleotides outside the gene matches: 10. DNA for the CDR3: TGTGCCAGCAGCCGTTTCCAGACAGGGGGTATGACCCAGTACTTC. Its translation is CASSRFQTGGMTQYF.

The V gene is TRBV19, the J gene TRBJ1-3, with D possibly matching TRBD1 (5 bases). V lost 3 bases, J lost 8 bases, and 11 bases lay in between. The germline V gene encodes CDR1 LNHDA and CDR2 SQIVND (reference sequence). This CDR3 comprises 13 residues. For the CDR3, the DNA is TGTGCCAGTAGTATCTGGGGGACGGACACCATATATTTT. Translation: CASSIWGTDTIYF.

The chain uses TRBV7-2 and TRBJ2-2, with 8 nucleotides matching TRBD1. This CDR3 is built from 16 residues. Losses at the gene ends were 5 bases for V and 2 bases for J; bases not matched to a gene: 7. Germline-derived CDR1 and CDR2 are SGHTA and FQGNSA. Written as DNA, the CDR3 is TGTGCCAGCAGCCGTCAGGGGGCGCATAACACCGGGGAGCTGTTTTTT. Protein product: CASSRQGAHNTGELFF.

On this clone: The identical CDR3 is also encoded by other nucleotide sequences in the sample. The chain carries TRBV4-2 and TRBJ2-3; 14 bases match TRBD2. With 1 base clipped from V and 1 base from J, the junction kept 7 bases outside the gene matches. From germline, CDR1 is LGHNA and CDR2 YNFKEQ. The CDR3 covers 19 residues. CDR3 in amino acids: CASSQATLTSGGGTDTQYF. In DNA, the CDR3 is TGTGCCAGCAGCCAAGCCACCCTGACTAGCGGGGGGGGCACAGATACGCAGTATTTT.

The chain joins TRBV28 to TRBJ1-3; possibly TRBD1 for D (6 bases). Deletions cut 3 bases from V and 4 bases from J, with 16 bases between. The CDR3 spans 16 residues. Germline V gene lookup returns CDR1 MDHEN and CDR2 SYDVKM. The CDR3 DNA follows: TGTGCCAGCAGTTTGTTCCGGGGGGGCAGAGGAAACACCATATATTTT. This encodes CASSLFRGGRGNTIYF. The complete variable domain, with remaining parts taken from reference TRBV28 and TRBJ1-3, reads DVKVTQSSRYLVKRTGEKVFLECVQDMDHENMFWYRQDPGLGLRLIYFSYDVKMKEKGDIPEGYSVSREKKERFSLILESASTNQTSMYLCASSLFRGGRGNTIYFGEGSWLTVV.

The chain carries TRBV15 and TRBJ2-5; TRBD2 agrees at 9 bases. The CDR3 is 16 residues long. The V segment lost 0 bases and the J segment 4 bases; nucleotides outside the gene matches: 6. Germline V CDR1 and CDR2: LNHNV, YYDKDF (reference sequence). In DNA form, the CDR3 reads TGTGCCACCAGCAGAGATAAGGCTAGCGGGATAGAGACCCAGTACTTC. Its protein is CATSRDKASGIETQYF.

The chain has TRBV5-1 and TRBJ1-1; D perhaps matches TRBD1 (6 bases). This CDR3 is built from 15 residues. Between the trimmed V and J ends, which lost 6 bases and 1 base, there was a span of 16 bases. CDR1 is SGHRS and CDR2 is YFSETQ in the germline V gene. The CDR3 nucleotides read TGCGCCAGCACCCAAGGGGGGGTTCCGAACACTGAAGCTTTCTTT. Translation gives CASTQGGVPNTEAFF. The full variable domain, completed using reference TRBV5-1 and TRBJ1-1, is KAGVTQTPRYLIKTRGQQVTLSCSPISGHRSVSWYQQTPGQGLQFLFEYFSETQRNKGNFPGRFSGRQFSNSRSEMNVSTLELGDSALYLCASTQGGVPNTEAFFGQGTRLTVV.

This clone was counted only a few times. The chain carries TRBV4-3 and TRBJ1-4; TRBD1 matches at 10 bases. The V segment lost 4 bases and the J segment 0 bases; nucleotides outside the gene matches: 2. The CDR3 runs to 16 residues. Germline CDR1 reads LGHNA; CDR2 reads YSLEER. The CDR3, as DNA: TGCGCCAGCAGCCTCGGGACAGGGGCAACTAATGAAAAACTGTTTTTT. Its protein is CASSLGTGATNEKLFF.

The table lists this clone with a count of one. The chain has TRBV13 and TRBJ2-7; possibly TRBD1 for D (5 bases). This CDR3 is built from 17 residues. V was clipped by 5 bases and J by 4 bases, with 24 bases between them. Germline V gives CDR1 PRHDT, CDR2 FYEKMQ (reference sequence). CDR3 sequence: CASSMGPTAPSRYEQYF. The CDR3 nucleotides read TGTGCCAGCAGCATGGGCCCGACAGCGCCATCGAGATACGAGCAGTACTTC.

The genes are TRBV19 and TRBJ1-5; the match to TRBD1 covers 7 bases. In germline, CDR1 is LNHDA, CDR2 SQIVND (reference sequence). J gave up 7 bases and V 5 bases, and 14 bases lay outside the gene matches. There are 16 residues in the CDR3. The DNA of the CDR3 is TGTGCCAGTAGTTACCTGACAGGGTCGGGCTTGCAGCCCCAGCATTTT. Encoded protein: CASSYLTGSGLQPQHF.

A single count supports this clone. The chain couples TRBV7-2 to TRBJ2-7; D is unclear. Germline CDR1 SGHTA, CDR2 FQGNSA. With 0 bases removed from V and 3 bases from J, the gap between germline ends came to 15 bases. CDR3 length: 16 residues. As DNA, the CDR3 is TGTGCCAGCAGCTTAGCGCGCCAGATACATGACTACGAGCAGTACTTC. It is translated as CASSLARQIHDYEQYF.

The chain recombines TRBV6-5 with TRBJ2-2, with D possibly being TRBD2 (5 bases). The CDR3 contains 14 residues. CDR1 and CDR2 (germline): MNHEY, SVGAGI. The germline V and J ends were trimmed by 7 bases and 4 bases, with 13 bases remaining between them. The DNA for the CDR3 is TGTGCCAGCAATCCAGCGGCAAGCACCGGGGAGCTGTTTTTT. Its protein product is CASNPAASTGELFF.

The chain has TRBV2 and TRBJ2-3; 8 nucleotides line up with TRBD1. The CDR3 has 15 residues. V was clipped by 8 bases and J by 3 bases; unmatched bases: 10. CDR1 is SNHLY and CDR2 is FYNNEI in the germline V gene. As DNA, the CDR3 is TGTGCCAGCTCTTTCCTGGGACAGGAGACAGATACGCAGTATTTT. It codes for CASSFLGQETDTQYF.

The chain uses TRBV18 and TRBJ2-1, with D perhaps given as TRBD1 or TRBD2 (5 bases each). Trimming removed 5 bases from V and 5 bases from J, with 10 bases in between. This CDR3 spans 13 amino acids. Germline V CDR1 and CDR2: KGHSH, LQKENI. The CDR3 sequence is CASSAGANNEQFF. The CDR3 DNA sequence: TGTGCCAGCTCAGCCGGGGCAAACAATGAGCAGTTCTTC.

The chain has TRBV11-2 and TRBJ2-6, with D possibly being TRBD2 (5 bases). V was pared by 4 bases and J by 2 bases, with 9 bases between. Germline CDR1 and CDR2: SGHAT and FQNNGV. The CDR3 is made up of 15 amino acids. This chain's CDR3 is CASSSGVPGANVLTF. DNA for the CDR3: TGTGCCAGCAGCTCCGGGGTCCCTGGGGCCAACGTCCTGACTTTC.

The chain couples TRBV19 to TRBJ1-5; D is perhaps TRBD1 (6 bases). Germline values: CDR1 LNHDA, CDR2 SQIVND (reference sequence). V was clipped by 3 bases and J by 0 bases, with 18 bases between them. The CDR3 is 18 residues long. CDR3 nucleotides: TGTGCCAGTAGTATTGGATCGTCAGGGGCTTTTAGCAATCAGCCCCAGCATTTT. Protein sequence: CASSIGSSGAFSNQPQHF.

The chain has TRBV5-4 and TRBJ2-3; TRBD2 aligns across 8 bases. The CDR3 is 15 amino acids. Germline CDR1 is SGHNT and CDR2 is YYREEE (reference sequence). V dropped 0 bases and J dropped 1; count of bases not matched to a gene: 1. As DNA, the CDR3 is TGTGCCAGCAGCTTGGGTAGCGGGGGCACAGATACGCAGTATTTT. Amino acid sequence: CASSLGSGGTDTQYF.

The genes are TRBV27 and TRBJ2-7, with D tentatively TRBD1 or TRBD2 (5 bases each). The CDR3 length is 13 residues. Trimming took 5 bases from V and 7 from J, leaving 15 bases between them. Germline CDR1 reads MNHEY; CDR2 reads SMNVEV (reference sequence). CDR3 loop: CASSTWDPFEQYV. CDR3 nucleotides: TGTGCCAGCAGTACATGGGACCCTTTTGAGCAGTACGTC.

V usage is TRBV2 and J usage is TRBJ2-5; 12 bases match TRBD1. The CDR3 is 16 amino acids. With 5 bases clipped from V and 5 bases from J, the junction kept 9 bases outside the gene matches. Germline lookup yields CDR1 SNHLY and CDR2 FYNNEI. The CDR3 DNA is TGTGCCAGCAGTCGGGACAGGGGGCCCCGAGGGGAGACCCAGTACTTC. Its protein product is CASSRDRGPRGETQYF.

This clone was seen a few times. The chain uses TRBV14 and TRBJ1-1; 7 nucleotides line up with TRBD1. Germline V gene lookup returns CDR1 SGHDN and CDR2 FVKESK. This CDR3 has 14 residues. With V trimmed by 5 bases and J by 2 bases, 5 bases remained unmatched. CDR3 in amino acids: CASSIRQGNTEAFF. CDR3 coding DNA: TGTGCCAGCAGCATCCGACAGGGAAACACTGAAGCTTTCTTT. The full variable domain, completed using reference TRBV14 and TRBJ1-1, is EAGVTQFPSHSVIEKGQTVTLRCDPISGHDNLYWYRRVMGKEIKFLLHFVKESKQDESGMPNNRFLAERTGGTYSTLKVQPAELEDSGVYFCASSIRQGNTEAFFGQGTRLTVV.

The V call is TRBV6-6, the J call TRBJ2-3; possibly TRBD2 for D (7 bases). Germline V gene lookup returns CDR1 MNHNY and CDR2 SVGAGI (reference sequence). Trimming shortened V by 2 bases and J by 3 bases, and 12 bases separated the two germline ends. This CDR3 has 15 residues. The CDR3 region is CASSYGGGPTDTQYF. The CDR3 DNA follows: TGTGCCAGCAGTTACGGGGGGGGCCCAACAGATACGCAGTATTTT.

This clone was seen only once. The J gene is TRBJ1-6, the V gene TRBV9, with D perhaps matching TRBD1 (5 bases). This CDR3 is built from 15 residues. The V and J ends lost 4 bases and 5 bases respectively, with 13 bases between them. Germline V gene data show CDR1 as SGDLS and CDR2 as YYNGEE. CDR3 residues: CASSLHDRNNSPLHF. In DNA form, the CDR3 reads TGTGCCAGCAGCCTACATGACAGAAATAATTCACCCCTCCACTTT.

J is TRBJ2-3 and V is TRBV6-1; 13 bases map to TRBD2. CDR3 length equals 16 residues. The germline V gene has CDR1 MNHNS and CDR2 SASEGT. V dropped 2 bases and J dropped 3; count of bases not matched to a gene: 2. CDR3 sequence reads: CASSEQLAGGTDTQYF. As DNA, the CDR3 is TGTGCCAGCAGTGAACAACTAGCGGGGGGGACAGATACGCAGTATTTT.

This chain links TRBV11-1 with TRBJ1-1; D gene unclear. V was shortened by 2 bases and J by 0 bases, with 4 bases between the two germline ends. Per the germline V gene, CDR1 is SGHAT and CDR2 is FQDESV (reference sequence). The CDR3 totals 13 residues. The CDR3 loop is CASSLRMNTEAFF. The CDR3 DNA follows: TGTGCCAGCAGCTTACGGATGAACACTGAAGCTTTCTTT.

The V call is TRBV6-5, the J call TRBJ2-1; no definite D call. The V and J ends lost 10 bases and 5 bases respectively, with 18 bases between them. Germline V gives CDR1 MNHEY, CDR2 SVGAGI. The CDR3 runs to 14 residues. The CDR3 DNA reads as TGTGCCATCTCCCGTTCAAGTTTCCACAATGAGCAGTTCTTC. Protein product: CAISRSSFHNEQFF.